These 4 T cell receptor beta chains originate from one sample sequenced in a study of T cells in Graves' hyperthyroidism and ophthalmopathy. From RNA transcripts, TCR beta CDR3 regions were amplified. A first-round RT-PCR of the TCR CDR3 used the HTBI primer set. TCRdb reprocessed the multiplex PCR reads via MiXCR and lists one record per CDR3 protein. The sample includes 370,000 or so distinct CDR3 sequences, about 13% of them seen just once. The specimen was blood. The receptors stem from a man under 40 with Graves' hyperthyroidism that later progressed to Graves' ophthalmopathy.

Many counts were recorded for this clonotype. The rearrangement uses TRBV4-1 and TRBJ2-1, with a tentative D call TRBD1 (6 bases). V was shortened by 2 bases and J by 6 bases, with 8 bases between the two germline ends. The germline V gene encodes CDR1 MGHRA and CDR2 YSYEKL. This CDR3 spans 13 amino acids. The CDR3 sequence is CASSQSGVNEQFF. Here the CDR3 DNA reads TGCGCCAGCAGCCAATCAGGGGTCAATGAGCAGTTCTTC.

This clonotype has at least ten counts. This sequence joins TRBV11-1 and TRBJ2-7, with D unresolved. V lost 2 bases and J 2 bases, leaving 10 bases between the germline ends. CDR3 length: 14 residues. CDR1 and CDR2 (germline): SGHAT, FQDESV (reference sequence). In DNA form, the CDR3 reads TGTGCCAGCAGCTTAACACCTTCCCCCTACGAGCAGTACTTC. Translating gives CASSLTPSPYEQYF.

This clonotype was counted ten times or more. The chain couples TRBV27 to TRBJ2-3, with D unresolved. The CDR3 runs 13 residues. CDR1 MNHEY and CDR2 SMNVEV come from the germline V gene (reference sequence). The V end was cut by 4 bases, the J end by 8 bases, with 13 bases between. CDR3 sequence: CASSYDSHITQYF. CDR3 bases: TGTGCCAGCAGTTATGATTCCCATATTACGCAGTATTTT.

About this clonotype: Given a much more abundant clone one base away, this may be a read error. CDR3: CSANFGTATAAFF. The CDR3 DNA follows: TGCAGTGCCAATTTCGGGACGGCCACTGCAGCTTTCTTT. The chain recombines TRBV20-1 with TRBJ1-1; the D gene is possibly TRBD1 (5 bases). CDR3 length: 13 amino acids. Germline CDR1 is DFQATT and CDR2 is SNEGSKA (reference sequence).